The 18 T cell receptor beta chains below come from one sample, sequenced in a study of regulatory T cells in long-lasting Graves disease. Time point given: newly diagnosed GD, antithyroid drugs for less than 3 months. From PBMCs, RNA was extracted and then used to make the TCR library. Construction of TCR beta libraries relied on iRepertoire HTBI primers and on Arm-PCR targeting CDR3 regions. From the multiplex PCR reads, TCRdb called clonotypes with MiXCR, one entry per CDR3 protein. The sample shows roughly 500,000 distinct CDR3 sequences, approximately 12% of them seen only once. These data also featured in a second study, about T cells in Graves' hyperthyroidism and ophthalmopathy.

The source was peripheral blood mononuclear cells (PBMCs), collected at new diagnosis, from a patient treated with antithyroid drugs. The origin of the receptors is a woman aged 25 to 39 with Graves disease.

As for this clonotype: With a much larger clone just one base away, this may be a read error. The chain carries TRBV7-2 and TRBJ2-7; 7 bases agree with TRBD2. V shed 4 bases, J shed 0 bases, and the junction held 9 bases outside the gene matches. Germline V lookup: CDR1 SGHTA, CDR2 FQGNSA. This CDR3 comprises 16 residues. The CDR3: CASSWGPAGSSYEQYF. CDR3 sequence (DNA): TGTGCCAGCAGCTGGGGACCAGCGGGAAGCTCCTACGAGCAGTACTTC.

Many counts were recorded for this clonotype. The chain joins TRBV28 to TRBJ1-1; D remains ambiguous. This CDR3 contains 12 residues. V was pared by 8 bases and J by 9 bases, with 16 bases between. The germline gives CDR1 MDHEN, CDR2 SYDVKM. Here the CDR3 DNA reads TGTGCCAGCGGATCCGGCGGGGTGAAAGCTTTCTTT. Translated, it gives CASGSGGVKAFF.

Notes on this clonotype: Sequence at one end of the junction differs from germline and may be a read error. The genes are TRBV4-3 and TRBJ1-2; D might be TRBD1 (5 bases). The CDR3 length is 13 residues. Germline V lookup: CDR1 LGHNA, CDR2 YSLEER. The CDR3 loop is CASSQDLGLRAAF. In DNA, the CDR3 is TGCGCCAGCAGCCAAGATCTGGGGCTGCGGGCAGCCTTC.

This sequence joins TRBV28 and TRBJ2-2; no clear D gene. The CDR3 is 16 residues long. V lost 5 bases to trimming and J lost 6 bases, with 19 bases between them. Germline V CDR1 and CDR2: MDHEN, SYDVKM. The CDR3 spells CASSLTRALWSGELFF. The CDR3 DNA reads TGTGCCAGCAGTCTGACCCGGGCCCTTTGGTCCGGGGAGCTGTTTTTT.

The chain joins TRBV15 to TRBJ1-2, with a tentative D call TRBD1 (5 bases). Trimming stripped 5 bases from V and 4 bases from J, with 17 bases between. The CDR3 is 15 amino acids. Germline values: CDR1 LNHNV, CDR2 YYDKDF (reference sequence). CDR3 DNA sequence: TGTGCCACCAGCCCTGGGGGGGTTTTGGGCTATGGCTACACCTTC. It encodes CATSPGGVLGYGYTF.

There are many counts of this clonotype. The chain couples TRBV5-1 to TRBJ1-1; no definite D call. Trimming removed 3 bases at V and 5 bases at J, with 17 bases between. This CDR3 has 15 residues. Germline-derived CDR1 and CDR2 are SGHRS and YFSETQ. The CDR3 nucleotides read TGCGCCAGCAGCTACCGTGGAGGCCTAAGTACTGAAGCTTTCTTT. This codes for CASSYRGGLSTEAFF. The complete variable domain, with remaining parts taken from reference TRBV5-1 and TRBJ1-1, reads KAGVTQTPRYLIKTRGQQVTLSCSPISGHRSVSWYQQTPGQGLQFLFEYFSETQRNKGNFPGRFSGRQFSNSRSEMNVSTLELGDSALYLCASSYRGGLSTEAFFGQGTRLTVV.

This clonotype was seen at least ten times. J is TRBJ2-1 and V is TRBV20-1, with 10 nucleotides matching TRBD2. The CDR3 covers 14 residues. The germline CDR1 and CDR2 sequences are DFQATT and SNEGSKA (reference sequence). V shed 6 bases and J 3 bases; nucleotides not matched to a gene: 5. The DNA of the CDR3 is TGCAGTGCAGCGAGCGGGAGGGACTACAATGAGCAGTTCTTC. It encodes CSAASGRDYNEQFF.

This clonotype was recorded a few times. The chain combines TRBV5-1 with TRBJ2-7; TRBD1 or TRBD2 may be the D gene (6 bases each). The CDR3 is 17 amino acids. Germline assignment: CDR1 SGHRS and CDR2 YFSETQ. V lost 2 bases and J 2 bases, leaving 20 bases between the germline ends. The CDR3 sequence: CASSLWRGEGVTYEQYF. The CDR3 region has the DNA TGCGCCAGCAGCTTATGGCGGGGAGAGGGGGTAACCTACGAGCAGTACTTC.

In its sample, this clonotype was seen a few times. The V call is TRBV20-1, the J call TRBJ2-7; 11 nucleotides line up with TRBD2. The V segment lost 5 bases and the J segment 3 bases; nucleotides outside the gene matches: 9. This CDR3 region has 15 residues. Per the germline V gene, CDR1 is DFQATT and CDR2 is SNEGSKA (reference sequence). The CDR3 DNA reads as TGCAGTGCTGGGGGGACTAGCGGAGAGAACTACGAGCAGTACTTC. This gives the protein CSAGGTSGENYEQYF.

In its sample, this clonotype was seen many times. The rearrangement joins TRBV3-1 to TRBJ2-7; D perhaps matches TRBD2 (6 bases). Per the germline V gene, CDR1 is LGHDT and CDR2 is YNNKEL (reference sequence). The V end was cut by 4 bases, the J end by 1 base, with 17 bases between. This CDR3 has 16 residues. CDR3 DNA: TGTGCCAGCAGCCCATTGAGGGCGGCGGGATCCTACGAGCAGTACTTC. Translation: CASSPLRAAGSYEQYF.

Comments on this clonotype: This clone may be a read error of a much larger clone one base away. This chain connects TRBV27 to TRBJ2-7; 8 bases are a match to TRBD2. Germline CDR1 reads MNHEY; CDR2 reads SMNVEV (reference sequence). The CDR3 spans 16 residues. J lost 3 bases, V lost 2 bases, and 9 bases had no gene match. This CDR3 is CASSLVLAEGVYEQYF. CDR3 DNA: TGTGCCAGCAGTTTAGTACTAGCGGAGGGGGTCTACGAGCAGTACTTC.

This clonotype occurred many times. The chain uses TRBV7-2 and TRBJ1-5; TRBD1 matches 8 bases. CDR3 length equals 15 residues. V was pared by 4 bases and J by 3 bases, with 5 bases of the junction left unmatched. CDR1 is SGHTA, CDR2 FQGNSA, per germline. DNA of the CDR3: TGTGCCAGCAGCTGGACAGGGAGAGACAATCAGCCCCAGCATTTT. It yields the protein CASSWTGRDNQPQHF.

This clonotype was counted ten times or more. This chain uses TRBV6-1 with TRBJ2-7; 10 positions agree with TRBD1. Germline CDR1 reads MNHNS; CDR2 reads SASEGT. J gave up 6 bases and V 2 bases, and 7 bases lay outside the gene matches. The CDR3 extends over 15 amino acids. The CDR3 spells CASSEPGTGVGEQYF. The CDR3 region has the DNA TGTGCCAGCAGTGAACCCGGGACAGGGGTTGGCGAGCAGTACTTC.

This clonotype was counted only a few times. The rearrangement links TRBV7-9 to TRBJ1-4, with a weak D call TRBD1 (6 bases). From germline, CDR1 is SEHNR and CDR2 FQNEAQ (reference sequence). Trimming left V 1 base short and J 8 bases short, with 11 bases between. This CDR3 has 14 amino acids. CDR3 DNA sequence: TGTGCCAGCAGCTTAGGCAGGGGCAGGGAAAAACTGTTTTTT. Residues: CASSLGRGREKLFF.

Many counts were recorded for this clonotype. This chain links TRBV28 with TRBJ2-5, with 12 bases fitting TRBD1. Germline CDR1 and CDR2: MDHEN and SYDVKM. CDR3 length equals 16 residues. J was trimmed by 5 bases and V by 6 bases; bases with no gene match: 10. The DNA for the CDR3 is TGTGCCAGCAGCTCAACCGGGACAGGGGGCCGGGAGACCCAGTACTTC. It yields the protein CASSSTGTGGRETQYF.

This clonotype came up many times. The chain combines TRBV27 with TRBJ2-1, with 14 bases that match TRBD2. The CDR3 is 17 residues long. The germline V gene has CDR1 MNHEY and CDR2 SMNVEV (reference sequence). Germline trimming cut 5 bases from V and 8 bases from J; bases unmatched to any gene: 11. CDR3 bases: TGTGCCAGCAGTGCAAGACTAGCGGGAGGGCTCCGGGATGAGCAGTTCTTC. Protein product: CASSARLAGGLRDEQFF.

This clonotype was observed a handful of times. The chain combines TRBV9 with TRBJ1-1; 7 bases agree with TRBD1. V was pared by 0 bases and J by 4 bases, with 12 bases of the junction left unmatched. In germline, CDR1 is SGDLS, CDR2 YYNGEE. CDR3 length: 17 amino acids. CDR3 sequence: CASSVVDGQARSTEAFF. The CDR3 DNA is TGTGCCAGCAGCGTAGTTGATGGACAGGCTCGGAGCACTGAAGCTTTCTTT.

CDR3 sequence reads: CASSRGLAGGGNTGELFF. The CDR3 DNA reads as TGTGCCAGCAGCAGGGGACTAGCGGGAGGAGGGAACACCGGGGAGCTGTTTTTT. The chain carries TRBV9 and TRBJ2-2; 15 positions agree with TRBD2. Germline CDR1 and CDR2: SGDLS and YYNGEE. There are 18 residues in the CDR3. Losses at the gene ends were 4 bases for V and 1 base for J; bases not matched to a gene: 5.